This entry is about one T cell receptor beta chain. Its antigen remains unidentified. Germline trimming cut 2 bases from V and 2 bases from J; bases unmatched to any gene: 1. This CDR3 has 15 amino acids. CDR1 is MDHEN, CDR2 SYDVKM, per germline. The record originates from a study of beta chain features in type 1 diabetes. General study findings and limits: Across all four CD4+ subsets, people with type 1 diabetes showed modestly shorter TCRB CDR3s. The naive, central memory and Treg TCRB repertoires of patients appeared to be more similar to one another than those of healthy donors.

Sequenced material consisted of expressed TCRB transcripts (all of the isolated RNA was reverse transcribed). Using immunoSEQ multiplex PCR, the repertoire was profiled, and TCRdb retains in-frame clones only, with some absent. Among about 300,000 clones listed, roughly 13% were seen once. The TCR was taken from a woman aged 18-30 years with type 1 diabetes. The chain joins TRBV28 to TRBJ2-1, with 9 bases fitting TRBD2. The sequenced material came from naive CD4+ T cells from blood. In DNA, the CDR3 is TGTGCCAGCAGTTTAGCGGGAGGGGCCTACAATGAGCAGTTCTTC. As protein: CASSLAGGAYNEQFF.